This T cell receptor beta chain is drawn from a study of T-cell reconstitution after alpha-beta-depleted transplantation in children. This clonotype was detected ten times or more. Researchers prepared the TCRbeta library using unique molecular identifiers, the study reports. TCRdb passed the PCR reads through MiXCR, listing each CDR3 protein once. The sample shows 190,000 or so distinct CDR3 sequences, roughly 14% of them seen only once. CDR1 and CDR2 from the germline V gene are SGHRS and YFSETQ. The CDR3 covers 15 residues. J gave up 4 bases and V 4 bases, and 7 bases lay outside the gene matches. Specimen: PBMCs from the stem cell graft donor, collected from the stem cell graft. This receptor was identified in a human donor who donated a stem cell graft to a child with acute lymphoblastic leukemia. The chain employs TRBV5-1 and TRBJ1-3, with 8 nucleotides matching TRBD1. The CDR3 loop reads CASSIGQGSGNTIYF. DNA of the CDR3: TGCGCCAGCAGCATAGGACAGGGATCGGGAAACACCATATATTTT.